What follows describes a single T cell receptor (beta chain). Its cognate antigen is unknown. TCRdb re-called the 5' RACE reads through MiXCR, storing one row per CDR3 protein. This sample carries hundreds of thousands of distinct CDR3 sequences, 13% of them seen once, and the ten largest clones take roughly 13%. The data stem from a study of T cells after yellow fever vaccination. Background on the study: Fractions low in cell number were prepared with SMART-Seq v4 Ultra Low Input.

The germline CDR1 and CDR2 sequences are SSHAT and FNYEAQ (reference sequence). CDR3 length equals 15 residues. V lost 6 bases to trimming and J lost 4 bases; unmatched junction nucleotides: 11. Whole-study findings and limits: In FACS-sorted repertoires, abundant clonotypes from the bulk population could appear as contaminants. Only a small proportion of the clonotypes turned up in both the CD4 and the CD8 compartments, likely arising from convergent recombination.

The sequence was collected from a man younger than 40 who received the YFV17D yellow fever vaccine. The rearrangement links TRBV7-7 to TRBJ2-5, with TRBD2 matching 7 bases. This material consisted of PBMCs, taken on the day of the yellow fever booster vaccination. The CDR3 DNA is TGTGCCAGCAGTTTCGGGGCGGGAGCTGGAGAGACCCAGTACTTC. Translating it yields CASSFGAGAGETQYF.